A single sample is the source of the 20 T cell receptor beta chains below, sequenced in a study of cytomegalovirus exposure and HLA in healthy donors. The study ran its PCR with 60 Vbeta and 13 Jbeta primers. Profiled with immunoSEQ multiplex PCR; TCRdb holds only in-frame clones, not every one. Of over 100,000 clones listed, 60% to 80% were seen once; the top ten hold less than 1.1%. Sequenced material: PBMCs. The receptors shown here come from a male donor in good health and CMV-seronegative.

The chain joins TRBV2 to TRBJ2-7, with 7 nucleotides matching TRBD1. CDR1 and CDR2 from the germline V gene are SNHLY and FYNNEI. V was clipped by 7 bases and J by 7 bases; unmatched bases: 10. This CDR3 spans 13 amino acids. CDR3 amino acids: CASKGTARLEQYF. Here the CDR3 DNA reads TGTGCCAGCAAAGGGACAGCACGCTTAGAGCAGTACTTC.

V gene TRBV7-8 combines with J gene TRBJ2-5, with TRBD1 identical over 7 bases. Germline values: CDR1 SGHVS, CDR2 FQNEAQ. The CDR3 spans 16 residues. The V segment lost 5 bases and the J segment 5 bases; nucleotides outside the gene matches: 14. For the CDR3, the DNA is TGTGCCAGCAGCCTAATTCGACAGGGCTCGTGGGAGACCCAGTACTTC. Translated, it gives CASSLIRQGSWETQYF.

At least ten counts were recorded for this clone. J is TRBJ1-6 and V is TRBV6-1, with 11 bases fitting TRBD1. V dropped 5 bases and J dropped 9; count of bases not matched to a gene: 3. The CDR3 has 14 residues. Germline lookup yields CDR1 MNHNS and CDR2 SASEGT. DNA for the CDR3: TGTGCCAGCAGTCCCGGGACAGGGGGTTCACCCCTCCACTTT. It encodes CASSPGTGGSPLHF.

The table lists this clone with a few counts. The chain couples TRBV11-2 to TRBJ2-1, with 10 bases lining up with TRBD2. J lost 8 bases, V lost 4 bases, and 5 bases had no gene match. CDR1 is SGHAT and CDR2 is FQNNGV in the germline V gene. The CDR3 totals 14 residues. This CDR3 is CASSWGGTSDEQFF. The CDR3, as DNA: TGTGCCAGCAGCTGGGGGGGGACTAGCGATGAGCAGTTCTTC.

The V and J genes are TRBV14 and TRBJ1-2; a possible D gene is TRBD1 (5 bases). The V end was cut by 4 bases, the J end by 6 bases, with 12 bases between. Germline assignment: CDR1 SGHDN and CDR2 FVKESK. CDR3 length equals 13 residues. CDR3 amino acids: CASSLSGTHGYTF. CDR3 nucleotide sequence: TGTGCCAGCAGCCTTTCCGGGACTCATGGCTACACCTTC. The full variable domain, rest sourced from reference TRBV14 and TRBJ1-2, is EAGVTQFPSHSVIEKGQTVTLRCDPISGHDNLYWYRRVMGKEIKFLLHFVKESKQDESGMPNNRFLAERTGGTYSTLKVQPAELEDSGVYFCASSLSGTHGYTFGSGTRLTVV.

This clone appeared once. The rearrangement joins TRBV5-1 to TRBJ2-3; D not resolved. Germline V gene sequence: CDR1 SGHRS, CDR2 YFSETQ. The CDR3 is made up of 12 amino acids. Trimming removed 4 bases at V and 2 bases at J, with 5 bases between. The CDR3 spells CASSPNTDTQYF. Written as DNA, the CDR3 is TGCGCCAGCAGCCCAAACACAGATACGCAGTATTTT.

This clone was detected once. The chain joins TRBV7-2 to TRBJ2-4; maybe TRBD1 (6 bases). Looked up from germline, CDR1 is SGHTA and CDR2 is FQGNSA. Trimming removed 1 base from V and 1 base from J, with 8 bases in between. The CDR3 runs 15 residues. The CDR3 coding sequence is TGTGCCAGCAGCTTAGACAGGGCGGCCAAAAACATTCAGTACTTC. This gives the protein CASSLDRAAKNIQYF.

The J gene is TRBJ2-3, the V gene TRBV2; TRBD2 agrees at 8 bases. The length of the CDR3 is 19 residues. Germline CDR1 reads SNHLY; CDR2 reads FYNNEI. The J segment lost 0 bases and the V segment lost 4 bases, leaving 15 bases of the junction unmatched. CDR3 DNA: TGTGCCAGCAGTGTGTGGGAGGGGCGACGGGGGGGGAGCACAGATACGCAGTATTTT. This gives the protein CASSVWEGRRGGSTDTQYF.

The rearrangement uses TRBV19 and TRBJ2-2; maybe TRBD1 (6 bases). The V end was cut by 6 bases, the J end by 0 bases, with 14 bases between. The CDR3 sequence is 16 residues long. CDR1 is LNHDA, CDR2 SQIVND, per germline (reference sequence). In nucleotides, the CDR3 is TGTGCCAGTAGCCTCGGACAGCCTTCGAACACCGGGGAGCTGTTTTTT. Translation: CASSLGQPSNTGELFF.

This clone appeared a few times. The genes are TRBV6-1 and TRBJ1-2, with unresolved D. CDR3 size: 14 residues. Trimming pared 1 base from V and 4 bases from J, leaving 10 bases between. Germline lookup yields CDR1 MNHNS and CDR2 SASEGT. CDR3 nucleotides: TGTGCCAGCAGTGAAGGTCCCACTTCCTATGGCTACACCTTC. It specifies CASSEGPTSYGYTF.

The V call is TRBV4-2, the J call TRBJ2-3; D uncertain. V was shortened by 5 bases and J by 3 bases, with 9 bases between the two germline ends. Germline V lookup: CDR1 LGHNA, CDR2 YNFKEQ. The CDR3 runs to 13 residues. The CDR3 nucleotides read TGTGCCAGCAGCTCCTTCGGGACAGATACGCAGTATTTT. Translated: CASSSFGTDTQYF.

The rearrangement joins TRBV6-5 to TRBJ2-7, with 10 bases that match TRBD1. The CDR3 extends over 14 amino acids. V was clipped by 6 bases and J by 3 bases; unmatched bases: 5. The germline gives CDR1 MNHEY, CDR2 SVGAGI. The CDR3 reads CASSPGTGDYEQYF. CDR3 sequence (DNA): TGTGCCAGCAGCCCCGGGACAGGGGACTACGAGCAGTACTTC.

V is TRBV11-2 and J is TRBJ2-3; 14 bases are shared with TRBD2. This CDR3 is 18 amino acids long. The V gene's germline CDR1 is SGHAT and CDR2 FQNNGV. The trim removed 4 bases at V and 7 bases at J, leaving 13 bases unmatched. DNA of the CDR3: TGTGCCAGCAGCTCCTGGACTAGCGGGGGGCCCCCCCTAAATACGCAGTATTTT. This gives the protein CASSSWTSGGPPLNTQYF.

The sample holds a few counts of this clone. The chain carries TRBV4-3 and TRBJ1-1; the D is unclear. V was pared by 0 bases and J by 0 bases, with 11 bases between. The CDR3 totals 16 residues. The germline V gene encodes CDR1 LGHNA and CDR2 YSLEER. The CDR3 DNA reads TGCGCCAGCAGCCAAGAAGAGCGGCGGTTGAACACTGAAGCTTTCTTT. Translated, it gives CASSQEERRLNTEAFF.

The count of this clone is one. V gene TRBV7-2 combines with J gene TRBJ2-2, with a tentative D call TRBD2 (5 bases). CDR1 is SGHTA, CDR2 FQGNSA, per germline. Trimming stripped 1 base from V and 7 bases from J, with 7 bases between. This CDR3 is 13 amino acids long. DNA for the CDR3: TGTGCCAGCAGCTTAGAGAGGGACGGGGAGCTGTTTTTT. This encodes CASSLERDGELFF.

This clone appeared once. The V gene is TRBV27, the J gene TRBJ2-5, with a tentative D call TRBD2 (6 bases). With 2 bases removed from V and 5 bases from J, the gap between germline ends came to 9 bases. The germline CDR1 and CDR2 sequences are MNHEY and SMNVEV (reference sequence). There are 13 residues in the CDR3. The CDR3 DNA sequence: TGTGCCAGCAGTTTAAGGGAGGCGGAGACCCAGTACTTC. Its protein is CASSLREAETQYF.

V is TRBV5-4 and J is TRBJ2-7; 8 positions match TRBD2. Germline assignment: CDR1 SGHNT and CDR2 YYREEE (reference sequence). The junction had 8 bases not matched to a gene; V was cut back by 6 bases and J by 0 bases. This CDR3 has 15 amino acids. The CDR3 loop is CASKYSGASSYEQYF. CDR3 sequence (DNA): TGTGCCAGCAAGTATAGCGGGGCTAGCTCCTACGAGCAGTACTTC.

The J gene is TRBJ1-1, the V gene TRBV6-1; TRBD1 matches 11 bases. The CDR3 spans 14 residues. The trim removed 2 bases at V and 11 bases at J, leaving 7 bases unmatched. Germline V gene data show CDR1 as MNHNS and CDR2 as SASEGT. CDR3 amino acids: CASSEPGQGVGAFF. For the CDR3, the DNA is TGTGCCAGCAGTGAACCGGGACAGGGGGTAGGGGCTTTCTTT.

The chain has TRBV9 and TRBJ1-6; possibly TRBD1 for D (5 bases). Per the germline V gene, CDR1 is SGDLS and CDR2 is YYNGEE. The length of the CDR3 is 14 residues. The germline V and J ends were trimmed by 0 bases and 4 bases, with 5 bases remaining between them. The CDR3 region has the DNA TGTGCCAGCAGCGTAGAGGGGTATAATTCACCCCTCCACTTT. Translation: CASSVEGYNSPLHF.

This chain uses TRBV7-2 with TRBJ2-1; tentatively, D is TRBD2 (6 bases). This CDR3 region has 14 residues. Germline V gene data show CDR1 as SGHTA and CDR2 as FQGNSA. Trimming took 8 bases from V and 7 from J, leaving 18 bases between them. Written as DNA, the CDR3 is TGTGCCAGCGCCCTAAGGAGGGATGAGAATGAGCAGTTCTTC. Protein: CASALRRDENEQFF.